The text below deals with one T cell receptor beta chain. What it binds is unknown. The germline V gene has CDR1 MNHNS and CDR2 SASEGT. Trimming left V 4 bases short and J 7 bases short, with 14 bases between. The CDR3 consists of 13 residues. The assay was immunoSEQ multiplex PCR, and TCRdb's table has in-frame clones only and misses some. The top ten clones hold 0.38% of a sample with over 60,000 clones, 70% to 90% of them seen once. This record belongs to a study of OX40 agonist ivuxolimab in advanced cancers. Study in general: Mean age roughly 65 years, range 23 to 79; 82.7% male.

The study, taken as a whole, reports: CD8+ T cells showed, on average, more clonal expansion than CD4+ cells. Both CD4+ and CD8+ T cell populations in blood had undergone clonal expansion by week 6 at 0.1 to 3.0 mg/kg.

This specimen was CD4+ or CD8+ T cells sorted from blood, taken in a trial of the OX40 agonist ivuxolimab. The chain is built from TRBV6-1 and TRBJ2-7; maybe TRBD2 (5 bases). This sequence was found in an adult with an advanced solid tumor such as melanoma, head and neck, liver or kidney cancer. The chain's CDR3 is CASSVRHSGEQYF. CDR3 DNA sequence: TGTGCCAGCAGTGTTAGACACTCGGGGGAGCAGTACTTC.